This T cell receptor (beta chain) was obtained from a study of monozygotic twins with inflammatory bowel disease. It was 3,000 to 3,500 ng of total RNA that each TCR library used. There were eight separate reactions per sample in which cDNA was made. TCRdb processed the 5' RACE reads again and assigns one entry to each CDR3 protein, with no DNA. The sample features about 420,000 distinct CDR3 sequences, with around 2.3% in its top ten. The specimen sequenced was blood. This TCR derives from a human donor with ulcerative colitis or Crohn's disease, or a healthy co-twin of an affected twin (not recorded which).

CDR3 in amino acids: CASGWTSTYNEQFF. The chain joins TRBV27 to TRBJ2-1; absent DNA, TCRdb's TRBD2 call cannot be checked. The germline gives CDR1 MNHEY, CDR2 SMNVEV (reference sequence). The CDR3 runs to 14 residues.